These T cell receptor beta chains were read from a single sample in a study of cytomegalovirus exposure and HLA in healthy donors. Only in-frame clones appear in the TCRdb table, and some are missing; sequencing was by immunoSEQ multiplex PCR. The profile shows 95,000 to 150,000 clones, roughly 75% of them singletons. Sequencing was carried out using PBMCs. These receptor sequences come from a female donor in good health and CMV-seronegative. CDR3s include the opening cysteine and the closing phenylalanine or tryptophan. D genes are given only for firm matches. Clone size is stated in some rows and not others, as once, few, many or a class when expanded.

D gene	V gene	J gene	clone size	CDR3 protein	CDR3 DNA
TRBD1	TRBV10-1	TRBJ1-5	NA	CASSAGGRNQPQHF	TGCGCCAGCAGTGCAGGGGGCCGCAATCAGCCCCAGCATTTT
TRBD2	TRBV6-1	TRBJ2-3	NA	CASSGPSGRTDTQYF	TGTGCCAGCAGTGGACCTAGCGGCCGCACAGATACGCAGTATTTT
TRBD1	TRBV6-5	TRBJ1-6	NA	CASGNTGTGNSPLHF	TGTGCCAGCGGGAACACCGGGACAGGGAATTCACCCCTCCACTTT
NA	TRBV5-4	TRBJ1-2	NA	CASSRTVLGGYTF	TGTGCCAGCAGCCGGACAGTCTTGGGTGGCTACACCTTC
NA	TRBV19	TRBJ2-1	NA	CASSTSVSAYNEQFF	TGTGCCAGTAGTACGTCCGTATCCGCGTACAATGAGCAGTTCTTC
TRBD1	TRBV5-1	TRBJ1-4	NA	CASQGATNEKLFF	TGCGCCAGCCAGGGGGCAACTAATGAAAAACTGTTTTTT
NA	TRBV20-1	TRBJ1-3	few	CSARGGDTIYF	TGCAGTGCTAGAGGGGGGGACACCATATATTTT
NA	TRBV29-1	TRBJ1-1	NA	CSVEGLSNTEAFF	TGCAGCGTTGAGGGACTCTCGAACACTGAAGCTTTCTTT
NA	TRBV18	TRBJ2-5	NA	CASSPKAWGTETQYF	TGTGCCAGCTCACCCAAGGCGTGGGGCACGGAGACCCAGTACTTC
NA	TRBV2	TRBJ1-6	NA	CASTRDTALPPHHF	TGTGCCAGCACTAGGGACACCGCCTTACCCCCCCACCACTTT
NA	TRBV29-1	TRBJ1-2	NA	CSVVQGTNYGYTF	TGCAGCGTTGTGCAGGGTACTAACTATGGCTACACCTTC
TRBD2	TRBV28	TRBJ2-1	few	CASPPPGGSYNEQFF	TGTGCCAGTCCCCCTCCGGGAGGGTCCTACAATGAGCAGTTCTTC
NA	TRBV6-5	TRBJ2-2	NA	CASSGLTGELFF	TGTGCCAGCTCAGGGTTAACCGGGGAGCTGTTTTTT
NA	TRBV9	TRBJ2-3	NA	CASSVGAVSTDTQYF	TGTGCCAGCAGCGTAGGGGCAGTAAGCACAGATACGCAGTATTTT
NA	TRBV7-3	TRBJ2-3	NA	CASSNNPTDTQYF	TGTGCCAGCAGCAACAATCCGACAGATACGCAGTATTTT